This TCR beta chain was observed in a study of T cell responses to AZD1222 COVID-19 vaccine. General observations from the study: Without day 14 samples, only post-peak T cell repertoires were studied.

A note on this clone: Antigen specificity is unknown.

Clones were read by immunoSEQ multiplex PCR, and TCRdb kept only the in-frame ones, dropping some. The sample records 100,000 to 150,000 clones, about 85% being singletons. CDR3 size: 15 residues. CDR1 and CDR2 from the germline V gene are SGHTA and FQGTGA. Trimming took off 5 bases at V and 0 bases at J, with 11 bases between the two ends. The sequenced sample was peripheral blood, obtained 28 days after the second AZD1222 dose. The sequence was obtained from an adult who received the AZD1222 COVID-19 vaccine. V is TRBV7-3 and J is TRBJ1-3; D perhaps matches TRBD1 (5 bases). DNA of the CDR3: TGTGCCAGCAGCCCGATGGGGGACTCTGGAAACACCATATATTTT. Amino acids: CASSPMGDSGNTIYF.